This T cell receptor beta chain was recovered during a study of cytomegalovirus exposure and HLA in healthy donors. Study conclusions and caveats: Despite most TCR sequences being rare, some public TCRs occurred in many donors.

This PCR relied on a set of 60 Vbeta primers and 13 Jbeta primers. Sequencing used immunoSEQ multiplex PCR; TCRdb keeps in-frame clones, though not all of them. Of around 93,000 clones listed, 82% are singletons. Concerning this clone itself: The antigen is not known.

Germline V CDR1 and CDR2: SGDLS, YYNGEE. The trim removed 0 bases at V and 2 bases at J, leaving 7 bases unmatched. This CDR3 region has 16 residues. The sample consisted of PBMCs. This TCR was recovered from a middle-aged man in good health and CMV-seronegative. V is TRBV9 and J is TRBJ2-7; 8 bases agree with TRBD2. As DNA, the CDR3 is TGTGCCAGCAGCGTAGACTGGACTAGCTCAACCTACGAGCAGTACTTC. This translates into CASSVDWTSSTYEQYF.